This paragraph covers one T cell receptor (beta chain) sequence. Antigen specificity is unknown. This sample stems from a study of cytomegalovirus exposure and HLA in healthy donors. Primers for the PCR totalled 60 Vbeta and 13 Jbeta. Using immunoSEQ multiplex PCR, the repertoire was profiled, and TCRdb retains in-frame clones only, with some absent. The sample contains 100,000 to 150,000 clones, about 62% of which appear only once. This CDR3 has 13 residues. From germline, CDR1 is MNHEY and CDR2 SVGAGI. V was clipped by 5 bases and J by 4 bases, with 11 bases between them. Study conclusions and caveats: Later analysis associated a missense DCLRE1C variant with TCR beta V- and J-gene trimming. One later analysis reportedly identified an Asian-associated ancestry cluster that showed fewer N-insertions than the roughly 600-donor mean.

Sequencing was performed on PBMCs. The chain carries TRBV6-5 and TRBJ1-2; a possible D gene is TRBD1 (5 bases). This sequence originates from a woman in her thirties or forties in good health and CMV-seropositive. The CDR3 region is CASSLDSIYGYTF. CDR3 bases: TGTGCCAGCAGTCTCGACAGCATCTATGGCTACACCTTC.